This T cell receptor (beta chain) was observed in a study of metastatic and nonmetastatic thyroid tumors (dated by TCRdb to 2020 to 2022). Broadly, across the study: Repertoires from peripheral blood and from tumor or nodule tissue samples of malignant and benign thyroid patients were compared. Study-level results and caveats: In both blood and tumor samples, malignant tumors were reported to have significantly higher TCR beta diversity than benign nodules.

The CDR3 runs 11 amino acids, cysteine and phenylalanine included. The DNA shown is the 33-base CDR3, in frame from base 1. V loses 6 bases of germline sequence and J loses 3 bases, and the interval between the two ends is 3 bases. CDR1 and CDR2, looked up from the germline V gene, are SNHLY and FYNNEI. The library was made by PCR. The listed sequencing device is Illumina HiSeq 4000. High-throughput sequencing was used to profile the TCR beta-chain CDR3 region of every patient. The source study handled its data this way. CDR3 differences across clinicopathological groups were used to build a classifier for discriminating distant-metastatic papillary thyroid cancer patients. The Shannon index was used to measure repertoire diversity, and the Morisita-Horn index was used to measure how similar tumor and blood repertoires were. TCRdb redid the processing of the public reads, applying fastp at Q25 and MiXCR, and retained in-frame beta chains. In this record, the V and J calls reflect TCRdb's handling and not the investigators' own analysis. In all, the sample holds around 44,000 clones, and roughly 27% of those were seen once. In total, the top ten clones hold roughly 9.5% of the sample.

No patient had received any treatment before thyroid surgery. Using T-cell receptor beta sequencing, the study looked back at clinical samples from patients collected from about 2011 to 2018. This clone has more than one count but fewer than ten. The antigen this receptor binds is unknown. No clone much larger than this one lies a single base away; base qualities are absent. Sequencing input: blood. The receptor's source is a male donor with papillary thyroid cancer or a benign thyroid nodule (not recorded which). Some clones in this sample may be carry-over from other donors' samples. The chain joins TRBV2 to TRBJ2-1; no D gene call is confident. The encoded CDR3 is CASSYYNEQFF. The DNA sequence reads TGTGCCAGCAGCTACTACAATGAGCAGTTCTTC.